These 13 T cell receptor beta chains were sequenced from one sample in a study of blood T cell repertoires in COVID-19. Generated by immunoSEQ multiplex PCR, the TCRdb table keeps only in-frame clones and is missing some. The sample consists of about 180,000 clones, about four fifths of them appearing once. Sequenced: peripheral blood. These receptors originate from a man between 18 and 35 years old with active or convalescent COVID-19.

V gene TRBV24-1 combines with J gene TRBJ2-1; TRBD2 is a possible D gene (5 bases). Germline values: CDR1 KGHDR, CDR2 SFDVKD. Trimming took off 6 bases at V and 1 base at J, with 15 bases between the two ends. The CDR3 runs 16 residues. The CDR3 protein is CATSPSKRNSYNEQFF. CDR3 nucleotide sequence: TGTGCCACCAGTCCCAGCAAGCGGAATTCCTACAATGAGCAGTTCTTC.

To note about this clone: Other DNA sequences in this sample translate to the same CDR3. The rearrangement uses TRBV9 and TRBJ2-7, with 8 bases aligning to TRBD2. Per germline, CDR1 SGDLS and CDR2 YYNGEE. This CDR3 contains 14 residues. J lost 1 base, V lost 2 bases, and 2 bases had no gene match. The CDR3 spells CASSVTSGSYEQYF. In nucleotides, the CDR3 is TGTGCCAGCAGCGTTACTAGCGGTTCCTACGAGCAGTACTTC.

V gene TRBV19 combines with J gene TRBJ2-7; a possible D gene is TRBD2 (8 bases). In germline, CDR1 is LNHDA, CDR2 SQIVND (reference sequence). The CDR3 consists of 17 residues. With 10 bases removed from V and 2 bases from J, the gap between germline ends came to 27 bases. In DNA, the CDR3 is TGTGCCACCTCCGGACAGGACGAGACTAGCGCTCCCTACGAGCAGTACTTC. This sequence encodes CATSGQDETSAPYEQYF.

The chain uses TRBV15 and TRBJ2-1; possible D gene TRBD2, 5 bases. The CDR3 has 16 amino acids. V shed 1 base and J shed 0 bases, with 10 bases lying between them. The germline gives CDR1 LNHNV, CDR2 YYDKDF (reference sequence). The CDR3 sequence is CATSRVKGSSYNEQFF. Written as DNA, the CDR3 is TGTGCCACCAGCAGAGTGAAAGGGAGCTCCTACAATGAGCAGTTCTTC.

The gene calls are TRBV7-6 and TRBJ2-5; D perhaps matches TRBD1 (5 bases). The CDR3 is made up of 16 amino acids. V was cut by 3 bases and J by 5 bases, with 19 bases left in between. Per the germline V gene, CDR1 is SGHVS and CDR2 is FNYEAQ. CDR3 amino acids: CASSFQPDSRRETQYF. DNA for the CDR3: TGTGCCAGCAGCTTCCAACCAGACAGCCGGCGGGAGACCCAGTACTTC.

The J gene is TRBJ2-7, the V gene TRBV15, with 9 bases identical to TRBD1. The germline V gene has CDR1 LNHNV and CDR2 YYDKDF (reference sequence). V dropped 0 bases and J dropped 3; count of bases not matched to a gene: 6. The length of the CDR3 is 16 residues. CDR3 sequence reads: CATSRDLMDRGYEQYF. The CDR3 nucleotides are TGTGCCACCAGCAGAGATCTTATGGACAGGGGCTACGAGCAGTACTTC.

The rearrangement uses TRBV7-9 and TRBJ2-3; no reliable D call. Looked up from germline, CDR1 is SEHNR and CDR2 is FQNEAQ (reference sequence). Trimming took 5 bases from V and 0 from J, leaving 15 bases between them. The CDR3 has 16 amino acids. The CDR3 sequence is CASSLTETRSTDTQYF. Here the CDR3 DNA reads TGTGCCAGCAGCCTTACCGAGACGAGGAGCACAGATACGCAGTATTTT. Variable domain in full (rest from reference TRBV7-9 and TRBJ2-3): DTGVSQNPRHKITKRGQNVTFRCDPISEHNRLYWYRQTLGQGPEFLTYFQNEAQLEKSRLLSDRFSAERPKGSFSTLEIQRTEQGDSAMYLCASSLTETRSTDTQYFGPGTRLTVL.

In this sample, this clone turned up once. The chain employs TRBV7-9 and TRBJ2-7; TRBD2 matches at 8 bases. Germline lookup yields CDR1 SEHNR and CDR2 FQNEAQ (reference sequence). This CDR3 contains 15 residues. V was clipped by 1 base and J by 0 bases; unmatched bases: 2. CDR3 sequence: CASSLGGGSSYEQYF. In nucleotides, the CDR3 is TGTGCCAGCAGCTTAGGCGGGGGGAGCTCCTACGAGCAGTACTTC.

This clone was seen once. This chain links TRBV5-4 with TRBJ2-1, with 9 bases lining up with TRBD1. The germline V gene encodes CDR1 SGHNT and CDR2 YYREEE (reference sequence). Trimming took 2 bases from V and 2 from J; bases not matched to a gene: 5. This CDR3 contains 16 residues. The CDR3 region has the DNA TGTGCCAGCAGCTTAAGGGACAGGGTAGCCTACAATGAGCAGTTCTTC. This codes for CASSLRDRVAYNEQFF.

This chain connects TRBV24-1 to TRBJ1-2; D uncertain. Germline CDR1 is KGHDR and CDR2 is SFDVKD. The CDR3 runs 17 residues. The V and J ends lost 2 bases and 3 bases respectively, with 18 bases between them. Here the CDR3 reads CATSDSRPFPRDYGYTF. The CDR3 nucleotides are TGTGCCACCAGTGATTCTAGGCCCTTTCCCCGGGACTATGGCTACACCTTC.

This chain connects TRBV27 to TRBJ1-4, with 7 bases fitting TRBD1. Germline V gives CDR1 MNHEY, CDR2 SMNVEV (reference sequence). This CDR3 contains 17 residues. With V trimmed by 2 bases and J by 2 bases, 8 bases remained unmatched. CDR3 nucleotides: TGTGCCAGCAGTTTAAGTGCGGAGGGGGCGACTAATGAAAAACTGTTTTTT. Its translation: CASSLSAEGATNEKLFF.

This CDR3 reads CASSLRATQMDEQFF. The CDR3 bases are TGTGCCAGCAGCTTAAGAGCGACCCAGATGGATGAGCAGTTCTTC. The chain has TRBV7-2 and TRBJ2-1; D gene uncertain. V gave up 2 bases and J gave up 8 bases, with 16 bases separating them. Germline V gives CDR1 SGHTA, CDR2 FQGNSA. The CDR3 contains 15 residues.

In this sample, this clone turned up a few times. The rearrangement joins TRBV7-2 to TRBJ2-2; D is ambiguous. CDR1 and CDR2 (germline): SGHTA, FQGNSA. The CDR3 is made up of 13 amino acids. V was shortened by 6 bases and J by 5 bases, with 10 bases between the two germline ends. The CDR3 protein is CASSIPGTGELFF. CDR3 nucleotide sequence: TGTGCCAGCAGTATTCCCGGGACCGGGGAGCTGTTTTTT.